This entry features one T cell receptor beta chain sequence. This specimen belongs to a study of post-analysis software for immune sequencing data. Sequencing libraries made from TCR beta cDNA carried unique molecular identifiers. TCRdb reprocessed the PCR reads with MiXCR, giving one entry per CDR3 protein. The table shows roughly 670,000 distinct CDR3 sequences, with roughly three fifths occurring only once. The receptor's source is a girl aged 2 to 9 with multiple sclerosis. The sequencing sample was made of blood.

The CDR3 spells CASSPQGANSEQFF. The CDR3 nucleotides are TGCGCCAGCAGCCCCCAGGGGGCGAATAGTGAGCAGTTCTTC. The chain is built from TRBV5-1 and TRBJ2-1; 8 bases match TRBD1. In germline, CDR1 is SGHRS, CDR2 YFSETQ. There are 14 residues in the CDR3. J gave up 9 bases and V 4 bases, and 9 bases lay outside the gene matches.